This T cell receptor (beta chain) was recovered during a study of beta chain features in type 1 diabetes. Sequenced material consisted of expressed TCRB transcripts (all of the isolated RNA was reverse transcribed). Some clones are missing from TCRdb's copy, which holds only in-frame ones; the method was immunoSEQ multiplex PCR. The sample has some 900,000 clones, about a sixth seen once. The clonotype originates from a woman aged 18 to 35 in good health. Sample: naive CD4+ T cells from blood.

The DNA for the CDR3 is TGTGCCAGCAGCTTAAGTGGCTCAAACACCGGGGAGCTGTTTTTT. Its protein is CASSLSGSNTGELFF. The chain combines TRBV7-9 with TRBJ2-2; D is uncertain. The CDR3 length is 15 residues. Germline V gene sequence: CDR1 SEHNR, CDR2 FQNEAQ (reference sequence). The germline V and J ends were trimmed by 2 bases and 2 bases, with 9 bases remaining between them.